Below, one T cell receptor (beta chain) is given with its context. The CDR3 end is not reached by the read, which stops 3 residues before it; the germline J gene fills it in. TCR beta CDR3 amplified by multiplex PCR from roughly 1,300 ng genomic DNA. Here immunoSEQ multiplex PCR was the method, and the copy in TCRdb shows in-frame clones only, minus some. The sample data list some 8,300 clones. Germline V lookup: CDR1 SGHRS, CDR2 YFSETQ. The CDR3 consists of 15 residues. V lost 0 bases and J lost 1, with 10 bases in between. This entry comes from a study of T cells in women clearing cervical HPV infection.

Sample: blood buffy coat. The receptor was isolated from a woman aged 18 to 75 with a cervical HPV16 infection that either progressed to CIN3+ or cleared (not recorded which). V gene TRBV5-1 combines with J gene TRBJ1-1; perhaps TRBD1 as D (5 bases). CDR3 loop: CASSLDGGSNTEAFF. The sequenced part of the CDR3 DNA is TGCGCCAGCAGCTTGGACGGGGGATCGAACACTGAA.